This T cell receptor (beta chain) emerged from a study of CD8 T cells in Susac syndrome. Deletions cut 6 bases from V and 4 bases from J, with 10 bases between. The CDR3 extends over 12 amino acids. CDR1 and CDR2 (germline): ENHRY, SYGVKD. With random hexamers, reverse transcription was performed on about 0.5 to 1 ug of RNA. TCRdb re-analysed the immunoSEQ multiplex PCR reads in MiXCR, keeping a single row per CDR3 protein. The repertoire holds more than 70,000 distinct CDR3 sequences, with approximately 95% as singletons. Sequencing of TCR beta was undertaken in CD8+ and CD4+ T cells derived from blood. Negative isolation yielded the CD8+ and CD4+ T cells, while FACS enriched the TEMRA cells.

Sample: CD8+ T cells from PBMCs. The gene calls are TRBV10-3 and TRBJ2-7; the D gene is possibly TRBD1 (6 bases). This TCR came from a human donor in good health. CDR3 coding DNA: TGTGCCATCAGCCCCGGACAGTACGAGCAGTACTTC. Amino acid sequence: CAISPGQYEQYF.